The 27 T cell receptor beta chains given below trace back to one sample, sequenced in a study of OX40 agonist ivuxolimab in advanced cancers. Using immunoSEQ multiplex PCR, the repertoire was profiled, and TCRdb retains in-frame clones only, with some absent. The profile shows 60,000 to 100,000 clones, 94% of them singletons. Sequenced material: CD4+ or CD8+ T cells sorted from blood, taken in a trial of the OX40 agonist ivuxolimab. These receptors came from an adult with an advanced solid tumor such as melanoma, head and neck, liver or kidney cancer.

This clone was seen a single time. V is TRBV29-1 and J is TRBJ1-1, with a possible D match to TRBD1 (5 bases). Germline V gives CDR1 SQVTM, CDR2 ANQGSEA. Trimming stripped 4 bases from V and 3 bases from J, with 9 bases between. This CDR3 has 12 residues. The CDR3 sequence: CSVGGLDTEAFF. For the CDR3, the DNA is TGCAGCGTTGGGGGGTTGGACACTGAAGCTTTCTTT.

In its sample, this clone was seen once. This chain uses TRBV9 with TRBJ2-1; no definite D call. Germline-derived CDR1 and CDR2 are SGDLS and YYNGEE. The CDR3 runs to 12 residues. V lost 1 base, J lost 7 bases, and 6 bases lay in between. The CDR3, as DNA: TGTGCCAGCAGCGTAAGCGATAATGAGCAGTTCTTC. Protein sequence: CASSVSDNEQFF.

CDR3 sequence: CASSLNQDTEAFF. The CDR3 bases are TGTGCCAGCAGCCTGAACCAGGACACTGAAGCTTTCTTT. V usage is TRBV4-2 and J usage is TRBJ1-1; D gene ambiguous. There are 13 residues in the CDR3. V shed 4 bases and J shed 3 bases, with 9 bases lying between them. Germline CDR1 is LGHNA and CDR2 is YNFKEQ.

The chain employs TRBV4-2 and TRBJ1-2; D remains unclear. The CDR3 loop spans 13 amino acids. CDR1 and CDR2 (germline): LGHNA, YNFKEQ. V was pared by 0 bases and J by 6 bases, with 8 bases between. CDR3 DNA sequence: TGTGCCAGCAGCCAAGATCAGAGTCATGGCTACACCTTC. Translation: CASSQDQSHGYTF.

The chain has TRBV6-5 and TRBJ1-5; maybe TRBD1 (5 bases). Germline assignment: CDR1 MNHEY and CDR2 SVGAGI. The CDR3 spans 14 residues. V was cut by 10 bases and J by 0 bases, with 13 bases left in between. The CDR3 bases are TGTGCCACTAGGGGCATACATAGCAATCAGCCCCAGCATTTT. The encoded protein is CATRGIHSNQPQHF.

The CDR3 region has the DNA TGCGCCAGCAGCCAAGGGACAACAGACTACCAAGAGACCCAGTACTTC. Its protein is CASSQGTTDYQETQYF. This sequence joins TRBV4-1 and TRBJ2-5, with a tentative D call TRBD1 (5 bases). Germline loops: CDR1 MGHRA, CDR2 YSYEKL. The CDR3 extends over 16 amino acids. Trimming shortened V by 1 base and J by 0 bases, and 12 bases separated the two germline ends.

The J gene is TRBJ2-1, the V gene TRBV5-3, with 14 bases aligning to TRBD2. TRBV5-3 is known as an ORF, though its function is uncertain. The CDR3 is made up of 16 amino acids. J was trimmed by 9 bases and V by 5 bases; bases with no gene match: 10. The CDR3 region has the DNA TGTGCCAGAAGGAGGGGACTAGCGGGAGTGCCCCCTGAGCAGTTCTTC. Residues: CARRRGLAGVPPEQFF.

This chain links TRBV11-2 with TRBJ2-7; D gene uncertain. Germline values: CDR1 SGHAT, CDR2 FQNNGV. The CDR3 runs 13 residues. Trimming removed 1 base from V and 6 bases from J, with 10 bases in between. The CDR3 here is CASSLGVAAEQYF. CDR3 nucleotides: TGTGCCAGCAGCTTAGGGGTCGCCGCCGAGCAGTACTTC.

The chain carries TRBV5-1 and TRBJ2-2; 8 nucleotides line up with TRBD2. The ends lost 0 bases at V and 4 bases at J; junction bases unmatched: 11. Germline V lookup: CDR1 SGHRS, CDR2 YFSETQ. The CDR3 is made up of 18 amino acids. CDR3 residues: CASSLAGLAGPGTGELFF. CDR3 bases: TGCGCCAGCAGCTTGGCCGGCCTAGCGGGTCCTGGCACCGGGGAGCTGTTTTTT.

The J gene is TRBJ2-7, the V gene TRBV7-9; D call uncertain. The CDR3 consists of 14 residues. Trimming removed 5 bases from V and 4 bases from J, with 15 bases in between. Germline values: CDR1 SEHNR, CDR2 FQNEAQ (reference sequence). CDR3 loop: CASSPRDRRYEQYF. CDR3 DNA sequence: TGTGCCAGCAGCCCGCGCGACCGGCGGTACGAGCAGTACTTC. The full variable domain, in which reference TRBV7-9 and TRBJ2-7 provide the parts outside the CDR3, is DTGVSQNPRHKITKRGQNVTFRCDPISEHNRLYWYRQTLGQGPEFLTYFQNEAQLEKSRLLSDRFSAERPKGSFSTLEIQRTEQGDSAMYLCASSPRDRRYEQYFGPGTRLTVT.

The gene calls are TRBV2 and TRBJ1-1; D is unclear. The V end was cut by 8 bases, the J end by 0 bases, with 7 bases between. The length of the CDR3 is 12 residues. Germline V lookup: CDR1 SNHLY, CDR2 FYNNEI. The CDR3 region has the DNA TGTGCCAGCGGAGGGATGAACACTGAAGCTTTCTTT. Encoded protein: CASGGMNTEAFF.

V usage is TRBV4-1 and J usage is TRBJ1-1; D gene uncertain. The CDR3 is made up of 15 amino acids. Germline V gene data show CDR1 as MGHRA and CDR2 as YSYEKL. V was clipped by 0 bases and J by 11 bases, with 19 bases between them. The CDR3 loop reads CASSQEEGIKLYAFF. CDR3 in DNA: TGCGCCAGCAGCCAAGAGGAAGGAATTAAGCTTTACGCTTTCTTT.

The V and J genes are TRBV27 and TRBJ2-1; D is uncertain. This CDR3 has 14 residues. Deletions cut 2 bases from V and 9 bases from J, with 14 bases between. Germline CDR1 and CDR2: MNHEY and SMNVEV (reference sequence). For the CDR3, the DNA is TGTGCCAGCAGTTTAACGGCTAGTTACGGTGAGCAGTTCTTC. This encodes CASSLTASYGEQFF.

This clone was picked up one time. This chain links TRBV4-3 with TRBJ2-5; D is perhaps TRBD1 (6 bases). CDR1 LGHNA and CDR2 YSLEER come from the germline V gene. CDR3 length: 14 amino acids. V was cut by 2 bases and J by 4 bases, with 11 bases left in between. The CDR3 region has the DNA TGCGCCAGCAGCCAAACAGGGTACGGAGAGACCCAGTACTTC. This sequence encodes CASSQTGYGETQYF.

The chain employs TRBV25-1 and TRBJ2-7; 11 bases are shared with TRBD1. Germline V gene data show CDR1 as MGHDK and CDR2 as SYGVNS. V was pared by 5 bases and J by 3 bases, with 6 bases of the junction left unmatched. This CDR3 spans 15 amino acids. The CDR3 DNA is TGTGCCAGCAGTCCAGGGACAGGGGGTTTCTACGAGCAGTACTTC. Its protein product is CASSPGTGGFYEQYF.

This chain connects TRBV6-6 to TRBJ2-5; D is unresolved. The CDR3 is 13 residues long. V lost 6 bases and J lost 4, with 12 bases in between. Germline V CDR1 and CDR2: MNHNY, SVGAGI (reference sequence). CDR3 loop: CASSLVLGETQYF. The CDR3 coding sequence is TGTGCCAGCAGCCTCGTCTTGGGAGAGACCCAGTACTTC.

The J gene is TRBJ2-4, the V gene TRBV4-1; unclear D gene. CDR1 is MGHRA, CDR2 YSYEKL, per germline. The length of the CDR3 is 18 residues. The V and J ends lost 0 bases and 0 bases respectively, with 15 bases between them. CDR3 protein: CASSQDGPETLAKNIQYF. In DNA form, the CDR3 reads TGCGCCAGCAGCCAAGATGGTCCCGAGACCCTAGCCAAAAACATTCAGTACTTC.

A word on this clone: This CDR3 is also generated by other DNA sequences in the sample. The rearrangement joins TRBV5-1 to TRBJ2-7, with D unresolved. The germline V gene has CDR1 SGHRS and CDR2 YFSETQ. V dropped 0 bases and J dropped 4 bases, with 2 bases sitting between them. The CDR3 totals 11 residues. DNA for the CDR3: TGCGCCAGCAGCTTGGGGTACGAGCAGTACTTC. Amino acids: CASSLGYEQYF.

This clone was seen just once. V is TRBV4-3 and J is TRBJ1-6; weak D call: TRBD1 (6 bases). The V gene's germline CDR1 is LGHNA and CDR2 YSLEER. The length of the CDR3 is 15 residues. V gave up 3 bases and J gave up 2 bases, with 8 bases separating them. The CDR3 loop is CASSHEGAYNSPLHF. The CDR3 DNA follows: TGCGCCAGCAGCCACGAGGGGGCCTATAATTCACCCCTCCACTTT.

The rearrangement links TRBV5-4 to TRBJ2-3; D may be TRBD2 (7 bases). Germline V gene lookup returns CDR1 SGHNT and CDR2 YYREEE (reference sequence). The V end lost 1 base, the J end lost 4 bases, and 13 bases lay between the germline ends. CDR3 length: 15 residues. The CDR3 DNA sequence: TGTGCCAGCAGCTTGAGGGGGGGGTTAGCAGATACGCAGTATTTT. Its protein product is CASSLRGGLADTQYF.

V usage is TRBV4-3 and J usage is TRBJ2-5; 9 bases fit TRBD2. This CDR3 has 15 amino acids. Per the germline V gene, CDR1 is LGHNA and CDR2 is YSLEER. With 0 bases clipped from V and 1 base from J, the junction kept 0 bases outside the gene matches. CDR3: CASSQERGGQETQYF. CDR3 DNA: TGCGCCAGCAGCCAAGAGCGGGGGGGCCAAGAGACCCAGTACTTC.

V is TRBV5-1 and J is TRBJ2-1, with 13 bases matching TRBD2. CDR3 size: 16 residues. V lost 4 bases to trimming and J lost 5 bases; unmatched junction nucleotides: 6. CDR1 is SGHRS, CDR2 YFSETQ, per germline. For the CDR3, the DNA is TGCGCCAGCAGCACCGGACTAGCGGGAGTGAACAATGAGCAGTTCTTC. Translated, it gives CASSTGLAGVNNEQFF. Using reference TRBV5-1 and TRBJ2-1 for the parts outside the CDR3, the full variable domain is KAGVTQTPRYLIKTRGQQVTLSCSPISGHRSVSWYQQTPGQGLQFLFEYFSETQRNKGNFPGRFSGRQFSNSRSEMNVSTLELGDSALYLCASSTGLAGVNNEQFFGPGTRLTVL.

This chain joins TRBV19 and TRBJ2-3; D gene uncertain. With 0 bases removed from V and 0 bases from J, the gap between germline ends came to 1 base. This CDR3 region has 13 residues. The V gene's germline CDR1 is LNHDA and CDR2 SQIVND (reference sequence). The CDR3 region is CASSIDSTDTQYF. The CDR3 nucleotides read TGTGCCAGTAGTATAGACAGCACAGATACGCAGTATTTT. Looking up the rest from reference TRBV19 and TRBJ2-3 gives the full variable domain: DGGITQSPKYLFRKEGQNVTLSCEQNLNHDAMYWYRQDPGQGLRLIYYSQIVNDFQKGDIAEGYSVSREKKESFPLTVTSAQKNPTAFYLCASSIDSTDTQYFGPGTRLTVL.

The chain joins TRBV7-3 to TRBJ2-5; 7 bases align to TRBD1. The germline gives CDR1 SGHTA, CDR2 FQGTGA. The CDR3 totals 14 residues. V trimming: 5 bases; J trimming: 2 bases; junction bases outside the gene matches: 5. The CDR3 DNA follows: TGTGCCAGCAGCCCATGGGACAGTCAAGAGACCCAGTACTTC. It is translated as CASSPWDSQETQYF. Using reference TRBV7-3 and TRBJ2-5 for the parts outside the CDR3, the full variable domain is GAGVSQTPSNKVTEKGKYVELRCDPISGHTALYWYRQSLGQGPEFLIYFQGTGAADDSGLPNDRFFAVRPEGSVSTLKIQRTERGDSAVYLCASSPWDSQETQYFGPGTRLLVL.

The chain combines TRBV4-1 with TRBJ2-5; 7 positions match TRBD2. There are 14 residues in the CDR3. The V gene end was trimmed by 1 base and the J gene end by 1 base; junction bases not matched to a gene: 0. Looked up from germline, CDR1 is MGHRA and CDR2 is YSYEKL. The DNA of the CDR3 is TGCGCCAGCAGCCAAGGGACTAGCCAAGAGACCCAGTACTTC. It specifies CASSQGTSQETQYF.

V gene TRBV15 combines with J gene TRBJ1-5, with 8 bases that match TRBD1. Germline lookup yields CDR1 LNHNV and CDR2 YYDKDF (reference sequence). With V trimmed by 5 bases and J by 3 bases, 9 bases remained unmatched. The CDR3 loop spans 16 amino acids. The CDR3 loop is CATSGPGQGFNQPQHF. CDR3 DNA: TGTGCCACCAGCGGGCCCGGACAGGGCTTCAATCAGCCCCAGCATTTT. Full variable domain (remainder filled in from reference TRBV15 and TRBJ1-5): DAMVIQNPRYQVTQFGKPVTLSCSQTLNHNVMYWYQQKSSQAPKLLFHYYDKDFNNEADTPDNFQSRRPNTSFCFLDIRSPGLGDTAMYLCATSGPGQGFNQPQHFGDGTRLSIL.

The V and J genes are TRBV27 and TRBJ2-1, with TRBD2 matching 9 bases. Germline CDR1 MNHEY, CDR2 SMNVEV (reference sequence). This CDR3 comprises 20 residues. With 1 base clipped from V and 0 bases from J, the junction kept 13 bases outside the gene matches. The CDR3 is CASSLLGGRAERGSYNEQFF. CDR3 nucleotide sequence: TGTGCCAGCAGTTTATTAGGCGGGAGGGCCGAGAGAGGCTCCTACAATGAGCAGTTCTTC.